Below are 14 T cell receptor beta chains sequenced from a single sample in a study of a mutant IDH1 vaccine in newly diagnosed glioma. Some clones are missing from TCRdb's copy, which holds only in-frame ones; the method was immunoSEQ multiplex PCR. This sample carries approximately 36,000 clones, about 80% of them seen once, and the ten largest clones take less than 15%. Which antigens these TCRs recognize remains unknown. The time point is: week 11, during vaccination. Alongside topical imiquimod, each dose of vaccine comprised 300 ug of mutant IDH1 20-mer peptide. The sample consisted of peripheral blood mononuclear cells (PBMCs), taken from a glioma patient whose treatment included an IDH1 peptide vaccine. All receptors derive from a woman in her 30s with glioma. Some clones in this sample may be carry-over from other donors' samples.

Written as DNA, the CDR3 is TGTGCCAGCAGCACGGGGGGACAGAAGAACCAAGAGACCCAGTACTTC. It encodes CASSTGGQKNQETQYF. The chain joins TRBV5-6 to TRBJ2-5; either TRBD1 or TRBD2 may fit D (7 bases each). This CDR3 has 16 residues. Germline CDR1 SGHDT, CDR2 YYEEEE. V dropped 4 bases and J dropped 0 bases, with 16 bases sitting between them. The full variable domain, in which reference TRBV5-6 and TRBJ2-5 provide the parts outside the CDR3, is DAGVTQSPTHLIKTRGQQVTLRCSPKSGHDTVSWYQQALGQGPQFIFQYYEEEERQRGNFPDRFSGHQFPNYSSELNVNALLLGDSALYLCASSTGGQKNQETQYFGPGTRLLVL.

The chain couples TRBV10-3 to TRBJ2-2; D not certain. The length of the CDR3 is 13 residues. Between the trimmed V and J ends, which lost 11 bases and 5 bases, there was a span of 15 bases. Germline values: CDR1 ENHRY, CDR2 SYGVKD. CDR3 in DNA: TGTGCCGTCCGGGTTCTGCAAACCGGGGAGCTGTTTTTT. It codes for CAVRVLQTGELFF.

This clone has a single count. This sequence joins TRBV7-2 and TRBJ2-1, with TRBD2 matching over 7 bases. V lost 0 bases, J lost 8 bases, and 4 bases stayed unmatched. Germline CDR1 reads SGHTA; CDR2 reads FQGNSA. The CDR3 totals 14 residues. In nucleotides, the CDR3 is TGTGCCAGCAGCTTAGCGGGAGGGTTGGATGAGCAGTTCTTC. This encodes CASSLAGGLDEQFF.

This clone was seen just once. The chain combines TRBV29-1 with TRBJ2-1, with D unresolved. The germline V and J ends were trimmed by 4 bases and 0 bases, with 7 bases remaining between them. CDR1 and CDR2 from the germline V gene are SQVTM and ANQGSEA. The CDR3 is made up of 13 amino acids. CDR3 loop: CSVGGPSYNEQFF. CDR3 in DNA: TGCAGCGTTGGAGGCCCCTCCTACAATGAGCAGTTCTTC.

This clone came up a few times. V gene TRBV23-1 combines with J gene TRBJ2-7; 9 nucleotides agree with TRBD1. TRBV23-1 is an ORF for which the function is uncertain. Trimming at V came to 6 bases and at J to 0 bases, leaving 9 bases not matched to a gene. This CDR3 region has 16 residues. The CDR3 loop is CASRDRGTASSYEQYF. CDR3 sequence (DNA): TGCGCCAGCAGGGACAGGGGAACAGCGAGCTCCTACGAGCAGTACTTC.

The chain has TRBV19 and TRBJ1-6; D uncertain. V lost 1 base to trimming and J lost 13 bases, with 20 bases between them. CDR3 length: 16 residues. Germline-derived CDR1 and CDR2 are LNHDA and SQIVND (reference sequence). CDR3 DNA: TGTGCCAGTAGTATAGCTCGCGGGCACCGGGATAGGCCCCTCCACTTT. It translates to CASSIARGHRDRPLHF.

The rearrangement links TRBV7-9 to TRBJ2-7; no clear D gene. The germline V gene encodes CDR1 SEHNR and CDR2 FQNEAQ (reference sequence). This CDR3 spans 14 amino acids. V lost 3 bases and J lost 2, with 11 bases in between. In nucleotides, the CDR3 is TGTGCCAGCAGCTTTTCGTACACCCCCTACGAGCAGTACTTC. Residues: CASSFSYTPYEQYF.

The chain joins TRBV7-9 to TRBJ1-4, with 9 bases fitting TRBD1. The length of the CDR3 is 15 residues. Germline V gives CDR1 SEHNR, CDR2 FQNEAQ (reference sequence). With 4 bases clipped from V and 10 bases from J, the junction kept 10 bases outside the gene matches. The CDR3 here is CASSSAGQGPGKLFF. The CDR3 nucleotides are TGTGCCAGCAGCTCGGCAGGACAGGGGCCAGGAAAACTGTTTTTT.

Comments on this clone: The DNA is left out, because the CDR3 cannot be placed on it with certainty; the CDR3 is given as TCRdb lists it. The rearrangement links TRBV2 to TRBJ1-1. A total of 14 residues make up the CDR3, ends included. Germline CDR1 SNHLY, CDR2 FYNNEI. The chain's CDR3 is CASSSSGLNTEAFF.

CDR3: CASSYRADQPQHF. The CDR3 DNA reads TGTGCCAGCAGTTACAGGGCAGATCAGCCCCAGCATTTT. The chain employs TRBV6-6 and TRBJ1-5, with no clear D. Germline V gene lookup returns CDR1 MNHNY and CDR2 SVGAGI (reference sequence). V lost 2 bases and J 5 bases, leaving 7 bases between the germline ends. CDR3 size: 13 residues.

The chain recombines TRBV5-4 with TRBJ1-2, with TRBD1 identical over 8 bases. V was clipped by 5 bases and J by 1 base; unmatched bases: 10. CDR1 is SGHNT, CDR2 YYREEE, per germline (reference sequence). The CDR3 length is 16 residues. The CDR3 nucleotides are TGTGCCAGCAGTCATTCGGACAGGGCCATTAACTATGGCTACACCTTC. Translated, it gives CASSHSDRAINYGYTF.

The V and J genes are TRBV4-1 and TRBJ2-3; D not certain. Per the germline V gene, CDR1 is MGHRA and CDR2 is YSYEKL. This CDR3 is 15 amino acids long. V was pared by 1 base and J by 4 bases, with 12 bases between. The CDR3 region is CASSQGILGADTQYF. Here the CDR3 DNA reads TGCGCCAGCAGCCAAGGTATTCTTGGGGCAGATACGCAGTATTTT.

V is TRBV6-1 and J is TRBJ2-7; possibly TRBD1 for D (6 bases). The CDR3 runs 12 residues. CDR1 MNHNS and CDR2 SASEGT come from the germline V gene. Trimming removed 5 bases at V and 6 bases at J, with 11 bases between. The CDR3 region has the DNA TGTGCCAGCAGTACAGGGTTGGGCGAGCAGTACTTC. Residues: CASSTGLGEQYF.

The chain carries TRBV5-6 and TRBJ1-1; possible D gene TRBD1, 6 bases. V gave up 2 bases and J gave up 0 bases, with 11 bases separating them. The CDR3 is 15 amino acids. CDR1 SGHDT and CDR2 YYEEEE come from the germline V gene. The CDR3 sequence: CASSFGQRLNTEAFF. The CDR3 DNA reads TGTGCCAGCAGCTTTGGACAGAGATTGAACACTGAAGCTTTCTTT.